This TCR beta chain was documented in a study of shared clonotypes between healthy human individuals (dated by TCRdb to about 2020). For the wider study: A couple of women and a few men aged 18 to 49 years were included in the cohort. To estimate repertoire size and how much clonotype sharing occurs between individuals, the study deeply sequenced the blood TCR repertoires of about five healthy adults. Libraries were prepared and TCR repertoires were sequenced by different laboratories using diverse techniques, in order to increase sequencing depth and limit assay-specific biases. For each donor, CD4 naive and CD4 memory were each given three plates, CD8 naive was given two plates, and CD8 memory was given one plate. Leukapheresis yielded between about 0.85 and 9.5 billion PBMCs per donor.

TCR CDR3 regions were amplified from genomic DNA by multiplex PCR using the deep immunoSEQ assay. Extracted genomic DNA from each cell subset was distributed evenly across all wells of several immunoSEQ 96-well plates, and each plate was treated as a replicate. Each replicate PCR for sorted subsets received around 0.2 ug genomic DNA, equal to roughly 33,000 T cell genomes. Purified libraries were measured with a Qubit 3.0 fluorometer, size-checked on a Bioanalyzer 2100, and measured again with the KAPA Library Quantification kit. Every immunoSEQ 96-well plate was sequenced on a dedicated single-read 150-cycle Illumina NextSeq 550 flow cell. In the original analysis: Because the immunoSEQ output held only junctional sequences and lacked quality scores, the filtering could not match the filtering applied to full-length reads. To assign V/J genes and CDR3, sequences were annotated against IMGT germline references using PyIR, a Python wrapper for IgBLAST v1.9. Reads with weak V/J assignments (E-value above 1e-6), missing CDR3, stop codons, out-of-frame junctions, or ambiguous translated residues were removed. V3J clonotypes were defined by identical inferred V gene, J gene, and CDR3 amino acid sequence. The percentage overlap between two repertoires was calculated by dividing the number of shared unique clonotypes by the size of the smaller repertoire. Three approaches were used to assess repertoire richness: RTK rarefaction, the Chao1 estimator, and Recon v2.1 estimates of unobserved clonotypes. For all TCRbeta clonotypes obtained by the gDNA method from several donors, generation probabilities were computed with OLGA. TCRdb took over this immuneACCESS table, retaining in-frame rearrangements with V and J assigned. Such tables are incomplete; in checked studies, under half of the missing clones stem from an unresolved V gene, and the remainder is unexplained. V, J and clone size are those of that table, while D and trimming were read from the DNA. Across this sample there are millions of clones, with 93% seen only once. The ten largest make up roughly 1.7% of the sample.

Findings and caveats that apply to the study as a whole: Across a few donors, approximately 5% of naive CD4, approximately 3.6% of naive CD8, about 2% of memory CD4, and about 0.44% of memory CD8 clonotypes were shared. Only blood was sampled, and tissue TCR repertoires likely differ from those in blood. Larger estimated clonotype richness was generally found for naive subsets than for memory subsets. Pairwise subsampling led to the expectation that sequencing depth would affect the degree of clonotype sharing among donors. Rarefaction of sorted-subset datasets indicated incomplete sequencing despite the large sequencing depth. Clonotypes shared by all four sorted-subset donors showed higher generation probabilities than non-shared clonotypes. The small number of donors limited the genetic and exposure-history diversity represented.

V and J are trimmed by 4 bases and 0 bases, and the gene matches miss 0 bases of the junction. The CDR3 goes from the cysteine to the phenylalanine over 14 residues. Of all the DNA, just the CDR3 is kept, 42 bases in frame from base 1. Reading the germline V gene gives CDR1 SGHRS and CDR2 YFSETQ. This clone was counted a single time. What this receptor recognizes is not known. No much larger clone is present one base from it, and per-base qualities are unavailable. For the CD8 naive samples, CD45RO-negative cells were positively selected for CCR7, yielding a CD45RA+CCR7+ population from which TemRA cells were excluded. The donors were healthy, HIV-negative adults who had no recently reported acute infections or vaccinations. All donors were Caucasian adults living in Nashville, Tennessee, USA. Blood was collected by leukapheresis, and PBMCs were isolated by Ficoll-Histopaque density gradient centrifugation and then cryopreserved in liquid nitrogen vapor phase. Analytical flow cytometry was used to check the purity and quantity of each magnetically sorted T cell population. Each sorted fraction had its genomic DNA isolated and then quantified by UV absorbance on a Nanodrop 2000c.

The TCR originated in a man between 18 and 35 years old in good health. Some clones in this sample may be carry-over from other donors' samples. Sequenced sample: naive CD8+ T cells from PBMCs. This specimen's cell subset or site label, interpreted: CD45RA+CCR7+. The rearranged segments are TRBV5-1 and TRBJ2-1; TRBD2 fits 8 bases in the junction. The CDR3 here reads CASSSGSSYNEQFF. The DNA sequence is TGCGCCAGCAGCAGCGGGAGCTCCTACAATGAGCAGTTCTTC.